The next 28 T cell receptor beta chains were all read from a single sample in a study of T-cell memory formation after mild COVID-19. In TCRdb, the 5' RACE reads were re-called with MiXCR into one record per CDR3 protein. The data contain tens of thousands of distinct CDR3 sequences, roughly a tenth of them singletons. Material: PBMCs or a T cell subset sorted from them (not recorded which). Receptors were obtained from an adult woman who had mild COVID-19 (a few samples of this study predate the infection). Cell type and time point are not known.

This clonotype was seen a few times. The gene calls are TRBV20-1 and TRBJ1-5; weak D call: TRBD1 (6 bases). Germline assignment: CDR1 DFQATT and CDR2 SNEGSKA (reference sequence). The CDR3 is 19 amino acids. With 0 bases removed from V and 6 bases from J, the gap between germline ends came to 27 bases. The CDR3 DNA is TGCAGTGCTAGAGATAACACCGTCGGGGTGCAGGGGATGGGTCAGCCCCAGCATTTT. It is translated as CSARDNTVGVQGMGQPQHF.

In its sample, this clonotype is medium-sized. The chain combines TRBV24-1 with TRBJ2-1; TRBD1 matches at 8 bases. The CDR3 sequence is 17 residues long. Germline CDR1 KGHDR, CDR2 SFDVKD. V was clipped by 0 bases and J by 1 base; unmatched bases: 4. The CDR3 here is CATSDLPGDRSYNEQFF. The CDR3 DNA reads as TGTGCCACCAGTGATTTGCCCGGGGACAGGTCCTACAATGAGCAGTTCTTC.

This clonotype has at least ten counts. V and J are TRBV12-3 or TRBV12-4 and TRBJ2-1, with D possibly matching TRBD2 (6 bases). V was trimmed by 5 bases and J by 7 bases, leaving 12 bases between them. The CDR3 is 13 amino acids. The CDR3 loop reads CASSPVLANEQFF. Here the CDR3 DNA reads TGTGCCAGCAGTCCCGTTCTAGCGAATGAGCAGTTCTTC.

As DNA, the CDR3 is TGTGCCAGCAGTGATGGAAGCCTGGCGGGAGGAATGGAGACCCAGTACTTC. Its translation is CASSDGSLAGGMETQYF. The V and J genes are TRBV6-1 and TRBJ2-5; the match to TRBD2 covers 8 bases. V lost 3 bases, J lost 5 bases, and 14 bases stayed unmatched. CDR1 and CDR2 from the germline V gene are MNHNS and SASEGT. The CDR3 totals 17 residues.

The chain has TRBV7-9 and TRBJ2-7; D is unclear. The ends were cut back, 5 bases at V and 3 bases at J, with 14 bases in the middle. The germline gives CDR1 SEHNR, CDR2 FQNEAQ (reference sequence). The CDR3 runs 14 residues. CDR3 protein: CASSDGRAGYEQYF. The CDR3 bases are TGTGCCAGCAGCGACGGTAGGGCAGGCTACGAGCAGTACTTC.

This clonotype showed up just a few times. The chain links TRBV9 to TRBJ1-2; unclear D gene. The CDR3 contains 17 residues. V lost 0 bases, J lost 2 bases, and 17 bases lay in between. From germline, CDR1 is SGDLS and CDR2 YYNGEE. CDR3: CASSVAMVRAGNYGYTF. Here the CDR3 DNA reads TGTGCCAGCAGCGTAGCTATGGTCCGGGCGGGAAACTATGGCTACACCTTC.

The J gene is TRBJ2-3, the V gene TRBV15, with a weak D call TRBD2 (7 bases). Germline V lookup: CDR1 LNHNV, CDR2 YYDKDF (reference sequence). The CDR3 has 16 amino acids. V shed 7 bases and J shed 3 bases, with 20 bases lying between them. CDR3 loop: CATTKLRGGGTDTQYF. CDR3 DNA: TGTGCCACCACGAAACTTCGGGGAGGGGGAACAGATACGCAGTATTTT.

This clonotype was seen ten or more times. V usage is TRBV7-8 and J usage is TRBJ2-1; D call uncertain. This CDR3 is 15 amino acids long. The ends were cut back, 4 bases at V and 1 base at J, with 11 bases in the middle. Looked up from germline, CDR1 is SGHVS and CDR2 is FQNEAQ. The CDR3 spells CASSSPLGSYNEQFF. The CDR3 DNA is TGTGCCAGCAGCTCTCCCCTTGGTTCCTACAATGAGCAGTTCTTC.

This clonotype was seen a handful of times. V and J are TRBV4-2 and TRBJ1-2, with D maybe TRBD1 (5 bases). This CDR3 is built from 15 residues. In germline, CDR1 is LGHNA, CDR2 YNFKEQ. V was pared by 0 bases and J by 2 bases, with 10 bases between. This CDR3 reads CASSQDTGTNYGYTF. The CDR3 DNA is TGTGCCAGCAGCCAAGATACAGGCACAAACTATGGCTACACCTTC.

This CDR3 is CASSLGGLAGLDTQYF. In DNA form, the CDR3 reads TGTGCCAGCAGCTTAGGCGGGCTAGCGGGACTAGATACGCAGTATTTT. This chain connects TRBV13 to TRBJ2-3, with TRBD2 identical over 9 bases. The CDR3 spans 16 residues. Trimming cost V 0 bases and J 5 bases; bases outside gene matches: 6. The V gene's germline CDR1 is PRHDT and CDR2 FYEKMQ (reference sequence).

The table lists this clonotype with many counts. V and J are TRBV7-2 and TRBJ2-3; D remains unclear. The germline V and J ends were trimmed by 4 bases and 3 bases, with 11 bases remaining between them. Germline V gene lookup returns CDR1 SGHTA and CDR2 FQGNSA. This CDR3 is built from 14 residues. CDR3: CASSWKGETDTQYF. The DNA for the CDR3 is TGTGCCAGCAGCTGGAAGGGCGAAACAGATACGCAGTATTTT. Looking up the rest from reference TRBV7-2 and TRBJ2-3 gives the full variable domain: GAGVSQSPSNKVTEKGKDVELRCDPISGHTALYWYRQSLGQGLEFLIYFQGNSAPDKSGLPSDRFSAERTGGSVSTLTIQRTQQEDSAVYLCASSWKGETDTQYFGPGTRLTVL.

CDR3 loop: CASSEPAGDQETQYF. The DNA for the CDR3 is TGTGCCAGCAGTGAGCCAGCGGGAGATCAAGAGACCCAGTACTTC. The chain uses TRBV25-1 and TRBJ2-5; 8 nucleotides align to TRBD2. V trimming: 3 bases; J trimming: 2 bases; junction bases outside the gene matches: 5. Germline V gene sequence: CDR1 MGHDK, CDR2 SYGVNS. The CDR3 runs to 15 residues.

This clonotype was found many times. This chain connects TRBV12-3 or TRBV12-4 to TRBJ2-1; weak D call: TRBD2 (6 bases). This CDR3 spans 15 amino acids. Trimming cost V 6 bases and J 6 bases, with 18 bases left between them. The CDR3 nucleotides are TGTGCCAGCAGCACGACTAGGGGCCGATTCAATGAGCAGTTCTTC. Translation: CASSTTRGRFNEQFF.

This clonotype has just a few counts. The chain has TRBV6-5 and TRBJ2-5; a weak D match, TRBD2 (6 bases). The CDR3 loop spans 13 amino acids. Trimming pared 6 bases from V and 10 bases from J, leaving 18 bases between. Germline lookup yields CDR1 MNHEY and CDR2 SVGAGI. CDR3 nucleotides: TGTGCCAGCAGATCCGGGAGTACAAGAGTCCAGTACTTC. This translates into CASRSGSTRVQYF.

This clonotype was observed many times. This chain connects TRBV6-6 to TRBJ2-1, with 8 positions matching TRBD2. V dropped 10 bases and J dropped 3; count of bases not matched to a gene: 11. The germline CDR1 and CDR2 sequences are MNHNY and SVGAGI (reference sequence). The CDR3 spans 15 residues. CDR3 region: CATIRGGLSYNEQFF. CDR3 bases: TGTGCCACTATACGGGGGGGGCTAAGCTACAATGAGCAGTTCTTC.

This clonotype was detected a few times. Germline is not matched at one junction end, which may reflect a read error. The rearrangement uses TRBV7-7 and TRBJ2-2; 11 bases are shared with TRBD2. The germline V gene has CDR1 SSHAT and CDR2 FNYEAQ (reference sequence). The CDR3 contains 19 residues. CDR3 nucleotides: TGTGCTAGCAGCTTACTGACTAGCGGGATGACGAGGGACACCGGGGAGCTGTTTTTT. Translated: CASSLLTSGMTRDTGELFF.

This chain uses TRBV7-2 with TRBJ2-2; D possibly corresponds to TRBD2 (6 bases). The CDR3 spans 16 residues. Germline V CDR1 and CDR2: SGHTA, FQGNSA. Trimming took off 2 bases at V and 0 bases at J, with 10 bases between the two ends. The DNA of the CDR3 is TGTGCCAGCAGCTTAAGGCGGGGCGCGAACACCGGGGAGCTGTTTTTT. Amino acids: CASSLRRGANTGELFF.

This clonotype was recorded many times. The gene calls are TRBV4-3 and TRBJ2-5, with D hard to call. The germline V gene encodes CDR1 LGHNA and CDR2 YSLEER. This CDR3 is built from 14 residues. V was trimmed by 1 base and J by 0 bases, leaving 6 bases between them. CDR3 sequence (DNA): TGCGCCAGCAGCCAAGGCTACAACCAAGAGACCCAGTACTTC. It is translated as CASSQGYNQETQYF.

CDR3: CASSYSNTALSYGGYTF. CDR3 sequence (DNA): TGTGCCAGCAGTTACTCGAACACCGCTCTGTCCTATGGCGGCTACACCTTC. The chain couples TRBV6-6 to TRBJ1-2; D gene unclear. The CDR3 extends over 17 amino acids. CDR1 is MNHNY and CDR2 is SVGAGI in the germline V gene (reference sequence). Deletions cut 0 bases from V and 8 bases from J, with 22 bases between.

This clonotype was seen only a few times. The chain couples TRBV28 to TRBJ2-7; D is undetermined. Looked up from germline, CDR1 is MDHEN and CDR2 is SYDVKM. The V and J ends lost 3 bases and 5 bases respectively, with 11 bases between them. CDR3 length: 13 residues. As DNA, the CDR3 is TGTGCCAGCAGTTTCCCCTCCAAGGACGAGCAGTACTTC. Its translation: CASSFPSKDEQYF.

This clonotype has more than one count but fewer than ten. The chain links TRBV24-1 to TRBJ1-3; D is unclear. The ends were cut back, 2 bases at V and 1 base at J, with 11 bases in the middle. CDR3 length: 16 amino acids. Germline V CDR1 and CDR2: KGHDR, SFDVKD. The CDR3 nucleotides read TGTGCCACCAGTGATTCCCAACTTGGGTCTGGAAACACCATATATTTT. This gives the protein CATSDSQLGSGNTIYF.

This clonotype has ten or more counts. The chain uses TRBV25-1 and TRBJ2-7; D gene ambiguous. CDR3 length equals 18 residues. Trimming removed 3 bases from V and 3 bases from J, with 24 bases in between. Per germline, CDR1 MGHDK and CDR2 SYGVNS. DNA of the CDR3: TGTGCCAGCAGTGACTCCGGAAGGTTTGAGGATATCGGCTACGAGCAGTACTTC. Protein sequence: CASSDSGRFEDIGYEQYF.

This clonotype has only a few counts. The chain couples TRBV20-1 to TRBJ2-6; D gene uncertain. V lost 4 bases to trimming and J lost 0 bases, with 7 bases between them. Germline V gene sequence: CDR1 DFQATT, CDR2 SNEGSKA (reference sequence). CDR3 length equals 14 residues. The CDR3, as DNA: TGCAGTGCTAAGGCATACTCTGGGGCCAACGTCCTGACTTTC. Translated: CSAKAYSGANVLTF.

Ten or more counts support this clonotype. V is TRBV12-3 or TRBV12-4 and J is TRBJ2-7; D gene uncertain. Trimming left V 8 bases short and J 3 bases short, with 17 bases between. The CDR3 consists of 14 residues. The CDR3 region is CASSLNTFVYEQYF. The DNA of the CDR3 is TGTGCCAGCTCTCTAAATACGTTTGTCTACGAGCAGTACTTC.

The rearrangement joins TRBV18 to TRBJ2-7; D perhaps matches TRBD1 (6 bases). The CDR3 covers 14 residues. V was pared by 5 bases and J by 0 bases, with 11 bases between. Germline CDR1 reads KGHSH; CDR2 reads LQKENI. The CDR3 DNA reads TGTGCCAGCTCATCGACAGGAACCTCCTACGAGCAGTACTTC. This gives the protein CASSSTGTSYEQYF.

This clonotype has only a few counts. The chain carries TRBV5-6 and TRBJ2-4; perhaps TRBD2 as D (5 bases). This CDR3 region has 15 residues. V was trimmed by 2 bases and J by 1 base, leaving 10 bases between them. Germline V lookup: CDR1 SGHDT, CDR2 YYEEEE. In DNA form, the CDR3 reads TGTGCCAGCAGCTTTATGGGAGTCGCCAAAAACATTCAGTACTTC. Amino acids: CASSFMGVAKNIQYF.

CDR3 sequence: CASSRAELYNEQFF. CDR3 DNA: TGTGCCAGCAGCCGAGCGGAGCTCTACAATGAGCAGTTCTTC. This chain connects TRBV7-9 to TRBJ2-1, with D possibly TRBD2 on 5 matching bases. This CDR3 region has 14 residues. Germline-derived CDR1 and CDR2 are SEHNR and FQNEAQ (reference sequence). V was cut by 5 bases and J by 3 bases, with 11 bases left in between. The full variable domain, in which reference TRBV7-9 and TRBJ2-1 provide the parts outside the CDR3, is DTGVSQNPRHKITKRGQNVTFRCDPISEHNRLYWYRQTLGQGPEFLTYFQNEAQLEKSRLLSDRFSAERPKGSFSTLEIQRTEQGDSAMYLCASSRAELYNEQFFGPGTRLTVL.

This clonotype was detected only a few times. The rearrangement joins TRBV3-1 to TRBJ1-1; D uncertain. V lost 3 bases and J lost 0, with 5 bases in between. Germline V CDR1 and CDR2: LGHDT, YNNKEL (reference sequence). The CDR3 contains 13 residues. CDR3 nucleotide sequence: TGTGCCAGCAGCCAGTCCCTGAACACTGAAGCTTTCTTT. Its protein is CASSQSLNTEAFF.